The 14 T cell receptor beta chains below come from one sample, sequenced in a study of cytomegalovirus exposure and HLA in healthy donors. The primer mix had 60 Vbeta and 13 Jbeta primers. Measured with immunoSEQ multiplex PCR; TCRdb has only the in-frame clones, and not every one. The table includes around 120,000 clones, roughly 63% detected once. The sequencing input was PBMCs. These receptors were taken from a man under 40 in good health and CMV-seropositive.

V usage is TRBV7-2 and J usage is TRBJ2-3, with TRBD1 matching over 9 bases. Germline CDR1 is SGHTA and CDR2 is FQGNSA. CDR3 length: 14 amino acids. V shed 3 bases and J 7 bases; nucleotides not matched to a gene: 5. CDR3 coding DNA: TGTGCCAGCAGCTTGCGGACAGGGGAAAATACGCAGTATTTT. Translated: CASSLRTGENTQYF.

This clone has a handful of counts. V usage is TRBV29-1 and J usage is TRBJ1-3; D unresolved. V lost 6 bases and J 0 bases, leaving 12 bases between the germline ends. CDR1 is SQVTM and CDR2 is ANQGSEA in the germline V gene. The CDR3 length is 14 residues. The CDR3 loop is CSVGGSGSGNTIYF. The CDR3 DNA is TGCAGCGTCGGTGGTTCGGGCTCTGGAAACACCATATATTTT.

As DNA, the CDR3 is TGCGCCAGCAGCCAAACCGCCCAGGGTCCCAATGAAAAACTGTTTTTT. It is translated as CASSQTAQGPNEKLFF. The chain employs TRBV4-3 and TRBJ1-4; D may be TRBD1 (5 bases). This CDR3 spans 16 amino acids. Germline V CDR1 and CDR2: LGHNA, YSLEER. V lost 2 bases and J 5 bases, leaving 15 bases between the germline ends.

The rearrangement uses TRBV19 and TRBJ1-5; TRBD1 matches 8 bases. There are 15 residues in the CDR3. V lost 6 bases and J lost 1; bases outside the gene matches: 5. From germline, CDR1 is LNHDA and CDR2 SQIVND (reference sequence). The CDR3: CASRKDRESNQPQHF. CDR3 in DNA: TGTGCCAGTAGGAAGGACAGGGAGAGCAATCAGCCCCAGCATTTT.

CDR3 DNA sequence: TGTGCCAGCAGCCCCGTGAGTTACAGGGGGCGCAGAAAACTGTTTTTT. Its protein is CASSPVSYRGRRKLFF. V is TRBV27 and J is TRBJ1-4, with 9 nucleotides matching TRBD1. This CDR3 spans 16 amino acids. Germline V gene sequence: CDR1 MNHEY, CDR2 SMNVEV (reference sequence). Losses at the gene ends were 6 bases for V and 10 bases for J; bases not matched to a gene: 15.

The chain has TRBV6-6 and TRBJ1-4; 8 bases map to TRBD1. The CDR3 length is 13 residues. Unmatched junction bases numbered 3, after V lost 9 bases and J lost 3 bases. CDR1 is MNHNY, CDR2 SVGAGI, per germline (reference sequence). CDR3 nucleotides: TGTGCCAGTCACAGGGGGGCTAATGAAAAACTGTTTTTT. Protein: CASHRGANEKLFF.

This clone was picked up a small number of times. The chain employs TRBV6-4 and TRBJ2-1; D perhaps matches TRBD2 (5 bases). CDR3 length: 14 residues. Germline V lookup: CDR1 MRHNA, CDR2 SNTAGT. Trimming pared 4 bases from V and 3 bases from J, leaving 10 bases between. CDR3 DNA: TGTGCCAGCAGTGGCCGGGAAGACTACAATGAGCAGTTCTTC. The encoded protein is CASSGREDYNEQFF.

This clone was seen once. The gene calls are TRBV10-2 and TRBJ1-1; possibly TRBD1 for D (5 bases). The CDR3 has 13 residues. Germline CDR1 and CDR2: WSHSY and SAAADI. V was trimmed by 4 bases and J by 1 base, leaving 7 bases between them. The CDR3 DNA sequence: TGCGCCAGCAGTGCAGGGAAGAACACTGAAGCTTTCTTT. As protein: CASSAGKNTEAFF.

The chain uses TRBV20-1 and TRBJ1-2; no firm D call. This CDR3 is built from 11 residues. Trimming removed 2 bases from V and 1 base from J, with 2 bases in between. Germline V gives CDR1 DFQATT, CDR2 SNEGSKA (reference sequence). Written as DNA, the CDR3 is TGCAGTGCTAGATATAACTATGGCTACACCTTC. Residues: CSARYNYGYTF.

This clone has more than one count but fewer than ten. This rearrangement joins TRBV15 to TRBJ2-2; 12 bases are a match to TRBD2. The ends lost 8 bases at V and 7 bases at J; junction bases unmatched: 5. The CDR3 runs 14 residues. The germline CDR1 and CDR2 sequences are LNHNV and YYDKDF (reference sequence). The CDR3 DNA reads TGTGCCACCGGAGGGACTAGCGGGTTCGGGGAGCTGTTTTTT. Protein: CATGGTSGFGELFF.

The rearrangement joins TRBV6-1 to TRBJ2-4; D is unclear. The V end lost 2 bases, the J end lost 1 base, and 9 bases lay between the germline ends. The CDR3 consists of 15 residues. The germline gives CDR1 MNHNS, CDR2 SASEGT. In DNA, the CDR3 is TGTGCCAGCAGTGAAATGTGGGCGGCCAAAAACATTCAGTACTTC. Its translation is CASSEMWAAKNIQYF.

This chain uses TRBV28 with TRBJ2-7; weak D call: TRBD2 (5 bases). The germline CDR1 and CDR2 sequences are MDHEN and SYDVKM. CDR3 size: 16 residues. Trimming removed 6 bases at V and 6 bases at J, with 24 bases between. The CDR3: CASSRLRDLRRCEQYF. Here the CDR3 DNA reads TGTGCCAGCAGCCGACTACGGGATCTACGGCGCTGCGAGCAGTACTTC.

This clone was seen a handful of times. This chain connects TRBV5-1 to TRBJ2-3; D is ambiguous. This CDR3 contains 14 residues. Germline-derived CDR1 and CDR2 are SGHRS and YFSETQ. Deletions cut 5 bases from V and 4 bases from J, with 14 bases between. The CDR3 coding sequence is TGCGCCAGCAGAAGCGCCAGCACTGCAGATACGCAGTATTTT. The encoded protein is CASRSASTADTQYF.

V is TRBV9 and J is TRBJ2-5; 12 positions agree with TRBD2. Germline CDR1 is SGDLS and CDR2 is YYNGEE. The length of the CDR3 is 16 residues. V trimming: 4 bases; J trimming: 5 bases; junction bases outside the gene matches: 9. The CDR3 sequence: CASSPGTSGLRETQYF. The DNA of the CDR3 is TGTGCCAGCAGCCCGGGGACTAGCGGGCTTAGGGAGACCCAGTACTTC. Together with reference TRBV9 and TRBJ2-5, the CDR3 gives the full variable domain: DSGVTQTPKHLITATGQRVTLRCSPRSGDLSVYWYQQSLDQGLQFLIQYYNGEERAKGNILERFSAQQFPDLHSELNLSSLELGDSALYFCASSPGTSGLRETQYFGPGTRLLVL.